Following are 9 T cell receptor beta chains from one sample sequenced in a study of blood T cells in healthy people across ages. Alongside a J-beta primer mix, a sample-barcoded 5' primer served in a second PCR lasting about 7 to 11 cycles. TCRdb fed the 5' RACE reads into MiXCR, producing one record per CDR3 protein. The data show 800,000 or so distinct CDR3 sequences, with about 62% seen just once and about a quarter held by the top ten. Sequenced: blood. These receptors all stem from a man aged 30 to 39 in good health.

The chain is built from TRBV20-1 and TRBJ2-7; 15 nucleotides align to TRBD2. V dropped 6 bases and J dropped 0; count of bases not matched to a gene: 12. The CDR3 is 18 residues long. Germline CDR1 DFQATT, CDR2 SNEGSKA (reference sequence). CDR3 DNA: TGCAGTGCCCTCCTGGGACTAGCGGGAGGTTTAAGCTCCTACGAGCAGTACTTC. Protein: CSALLGLAGGLSSYEQYF.

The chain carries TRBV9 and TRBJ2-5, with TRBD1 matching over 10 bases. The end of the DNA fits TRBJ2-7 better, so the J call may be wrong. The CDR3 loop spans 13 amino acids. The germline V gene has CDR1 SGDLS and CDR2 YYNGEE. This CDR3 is CASSVGDRGEQYF. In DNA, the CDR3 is TGTGCCAGCAGCGTAGGGGACAGGGGCGAGCAGTACTTC.

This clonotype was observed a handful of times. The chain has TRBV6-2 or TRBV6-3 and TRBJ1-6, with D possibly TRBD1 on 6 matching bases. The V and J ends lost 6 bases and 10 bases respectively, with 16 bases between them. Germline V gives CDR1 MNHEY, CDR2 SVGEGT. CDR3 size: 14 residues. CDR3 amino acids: CASRVGHQMSPLHF. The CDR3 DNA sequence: TGTGCCAGCAGGGTGGGACATCAAATGTCACCCCTCCACTTT.

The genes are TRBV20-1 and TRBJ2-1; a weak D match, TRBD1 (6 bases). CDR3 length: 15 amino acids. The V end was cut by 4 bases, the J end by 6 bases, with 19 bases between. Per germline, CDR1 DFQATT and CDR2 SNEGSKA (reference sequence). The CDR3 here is CSATPGTLVSNEQFF. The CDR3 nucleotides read TGCAGTGCTACGCCGGGGACACTGGTCTCCAATGAGCAGTTCTTC.

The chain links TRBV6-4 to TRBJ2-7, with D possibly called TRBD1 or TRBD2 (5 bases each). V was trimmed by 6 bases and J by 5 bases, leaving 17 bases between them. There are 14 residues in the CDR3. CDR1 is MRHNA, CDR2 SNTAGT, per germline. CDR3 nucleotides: TGTGCCAGCAGCCCTCGGGGCGAGTCTCACGAGCAGTACTTC. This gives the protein CASSPRGESHEQYF.

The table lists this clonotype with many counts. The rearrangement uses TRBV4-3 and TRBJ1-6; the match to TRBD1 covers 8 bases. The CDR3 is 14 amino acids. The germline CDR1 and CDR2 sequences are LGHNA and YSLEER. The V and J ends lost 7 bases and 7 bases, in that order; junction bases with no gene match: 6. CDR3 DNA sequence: TGCGCCAGCACCCCAGGACAGGGAAATTCACCCCTCCACTTT. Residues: CASTPGQGNSPLHF.

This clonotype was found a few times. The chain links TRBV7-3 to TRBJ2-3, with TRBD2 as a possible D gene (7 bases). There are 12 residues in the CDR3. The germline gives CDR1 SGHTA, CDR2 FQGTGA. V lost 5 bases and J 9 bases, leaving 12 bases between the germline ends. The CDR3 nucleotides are TGTGCCAGCAGCCCCGGGGGGCCCACGCAGTATTTT. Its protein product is CASSPGGPTQYF.

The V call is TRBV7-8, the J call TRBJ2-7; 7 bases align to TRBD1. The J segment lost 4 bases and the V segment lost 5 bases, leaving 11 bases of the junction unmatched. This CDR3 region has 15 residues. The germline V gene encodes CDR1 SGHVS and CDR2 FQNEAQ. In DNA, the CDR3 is TGTGCCAGCAGCGTTGGACCGGGACAGAAATACGAGCAGTACTTC. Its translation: CASSVGPGQKYEQYF.

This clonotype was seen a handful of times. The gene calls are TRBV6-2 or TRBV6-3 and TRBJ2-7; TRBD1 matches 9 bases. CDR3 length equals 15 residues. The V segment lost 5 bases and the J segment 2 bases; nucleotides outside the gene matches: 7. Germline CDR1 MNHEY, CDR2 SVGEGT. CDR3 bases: TGTGCCAGCAGTCGTTTGGGACAGGGACCCTACGAGCAGTACTTC. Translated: CASSRLGQGPYEQYF.